The present TCR beta chain was sequenced within a study of blood T cell repertoires in COVID-19 (dated by TCRdb to the early 2020s). For context, the study as a whole: Samples covering the acute and convalescent phases of COVID-19 were provided by collaborators in the United States, Italy and Spain. The prospective study material was composed of cDNA or gDNA derived from T cells, B-cell-depleted T cells, or PBMCs. The dataset comprised deeply sampled blood TCRbeta repertoires from subjects exposed to, actively infected with, or recovered from COVID-19. The repertoires were released in a freely available public database meant as a resource for research on the immune response to SARS-CoV-2. Samples came from the ongoing ImmuneRACE study (first 160 participants) plus 1,254 subjects from 6 global collaborators. Sample metadata almost always included a de-identified subject ID, COVID-19 status, age in years and sex. Where available, HLA class I and class II types were obtained from metadata supplied by the sample provider rather than from assay-based typing.

V was cut back by 2 bases and J by 6 bases, leaving a gap of 14 bases between them. The CDR3, cysteine through phenylalanine, is 14 amino acids long. Just the 42-base CDR3 DNA is kept, in frame starting at base 1. CDR1 SGHTA and CDR2 FQGNSA are derived from the germline V gene. This clone was detected only a few times. The antigen it recognizes is unknown. Within one base of it there is no much larger clone, and no base qualities were kept. The collaborating institutions used their own protocols to collect whole blood in K2EDTA tubes. Collaborator samples were shipped for TCRbeta analysis as frozen whole blood, isolated PBMCs, or DNA extracted from either sample type. TCRbeta CDR3 regions were amplified from genomic DNA using the immunoSEQ Assay, a bias-controlled multiplex PCR. For the original study's pipeline: The number of nucleated cells in each sample was estimated from the amplification of reference gene primers within the assay. To quantify the absolute abundance of each unique TCRbeta CDR3 rearrangement, sequence reads were collapsed and filtered. For each sample, productive Simpson clonality was calculated as the square root of Simpson's diversity index across productive rearrangements. TCRdb holds this immuneACCESS table with in-frame rearrangements only. Some clones are missing; in checked studies, unresolved V genes explain under half, and the rest has no known cause. V and J calls and clone size follow that table, whereas D and trimming were derived from the DNA. The sample table holds roughly 200,000 clones, of which 70% to 90% were seen once. 9.5% to 12% of the sample rests with the top ten.

General conclusions and limits of the study: The quantity of clinical and demographic metadata differed by source and by participant and was supplied without curation.

Sequenced: peripheral blood. The receptor comes from a human donor with active or convalescent COVID-19. The donor label of this sample is uncertain. Recombination linked TRBV7-2 to TRBJ2-7; a tentative D match to TRBD1 spans 6 bases. The DNA reads TGTGCCAGCAGCTTAAGAGGGGGTAGGACCGAGCAGTACTTC. It translates to CASSLRGGRTEQYF.